This T cell receptor (beta chain) came from a study of beta chain features in type 1 diabetes (dated by TCRdb to the late 2010s). For the study in its entirety: Mean age, gender distribution, total cell number and subset yield did not differ between patients and healthy donors. A total of some 110 million sorted cells were examined across all samples, and a strong correlation was observed between cell number per subset and RNA yield. In the study, TCRB repertoires of sorted circulating CD4+ T cell subsets from recently diagnosed type 1 diabetes patients were compared with those of matched healthy donors. Naive and central memory subsets were obtained from all 30 or so donors, but regulatory and stem cell-like memory subsets were isolated from only 8 patients and about 8 healthy donors.

From each donor, a single peripheral blood sample of about 100 mL on average was drawn into heparinised tubes. Using a panel that included CD45RO, CCR7, CD25, CD127, CD95 and CD27, naive, central memory, regulatory and stem cell-like memory CD4+ T cells were sorted on a BD FACSAria II. All sorted populations exceeded 95% purity. PBMCs were separated immediately by Lymphoprep density gradient centrifugation and were stained directly, without being cultured. Samples were stained and sorted in pairs, with one healthy donor and one patient per experiment, so that batch effects were minimized. Trimming removed 0 bases from V and 5 bases from J, leaving 10 bases between the germline ends. The CDR3 has 14 amino acids, counting the end cysteine and phenylalanine. Kept here is only the CDR3 DNA, which spans 42 bases and is read in frame from base 1. The CDR1 and CDR2 encoded by the germline V gene are SNHLY and FYNNEI.

All of the isolated RNA was reverse transcribed with the High Capacity cDNA Reverse Transcription Kit, so expressed TCRB transcripts were sequenced. Naive, central memory and regulatory T cell samples underwent deep immunoSEQ sequencing, averaging roughly 3.4 million total reads per sample. After sorted cells were lysed in RLT buffer, RNA was extracted with DNase-treated RNeasy Micro or Mini kits, with the choice depending on cell number. To prevent cross-contamination, every cell subset was processed on its own, while patient and healthy donor samples were processed together. The immunoSEQ multiplex PCR was used to amplify TCRB sequences from cDNA, generating 87-bp fragments that spanned the CDR3 region. Sequencing of the amplicons was performed on the Illumina HiSeq platform. Concerning the study's data processing: Synthetic template baselines were used to correct PCR bias computationally, reads within Hamming distance 2 were collapsed, and singletons that could not be merged were discarded. Reads were aligned against IMGT so that V, D and J genes, CDR3 length and insertions or deletions at six rearrangement sites could be assigned. Within each subset, clonotype counts were normalized to sorted cell number, after which true diversity and Gini coefficients were computed with the tcR R package. The overlap coefficient, calculated on TCRB nucleotide sequences, was used to quantify repertoire sharing. Out-of-frame TCRB sequences from naive cells were analyzed to stand in for the pre-selection repertoire. TCRdb took this table from immuneACCESS and kept in-frame rearrangements with V and J called. Such tables lack part of the clones; where checked against another copy, unresolved V genes explain under half of the gap, and the rest is unexplained. V and J calls and clone size are copied from that table; D and trimming were computed from the DNA. Counted in this sample were a few hundred thousand clones; about 24% of them appeared once. Clones ranked in the top ten supply 0.012% of the sample.

Concerning this clone itself: Its antigen remains undetermined. Base quality data are lacking; no much larger clone is found one base away.

Results the study describes overall, beyond this receptor: Shorter templates might have been favored by PCR, but patient and control samples were amplified and corrected together, so both groups would have been affected equally by any skew. HLA sub-analyses involved small numbers of individuals, so any influence of HLA type on TCRB rearrangement remained unresolved. Because cDNA was sequenced instead of genomic DNA, highly expressing activated cells could be over-represented, though the groups showed no difference in activation or CD3 levels. Naive, central memory and regulatory TCRB repertoires appeared more similar among patients than among healthy donors. A moderate but significant shortening of TCRB CDR3 length was observed in type 1 diabetes patients in all four CD4+ subsets. At VDJ recombination sites, patients with type 1 diabetes made fewer insertions and deleted more nucleotides, a pattern implying thymic rearrangement abnormalities.

This sequence originates from a woman aged 30 to 39 with type 1 diabetes. The rearrangement combines TRBV2 with TRBJ1-2, with the D segment identity uncertain. Sequencing input: naive CD4+ T cells from blood. Read against the paper, the sample's cell subset or site label means: true naive CD4+ T cells. The CDR3 reads as follows: CASSEAVNGYGYTF. The DNA reads TGTGCCAGCAGTGAAGCGGTTAACGGGTATGGCTACACCTTC.